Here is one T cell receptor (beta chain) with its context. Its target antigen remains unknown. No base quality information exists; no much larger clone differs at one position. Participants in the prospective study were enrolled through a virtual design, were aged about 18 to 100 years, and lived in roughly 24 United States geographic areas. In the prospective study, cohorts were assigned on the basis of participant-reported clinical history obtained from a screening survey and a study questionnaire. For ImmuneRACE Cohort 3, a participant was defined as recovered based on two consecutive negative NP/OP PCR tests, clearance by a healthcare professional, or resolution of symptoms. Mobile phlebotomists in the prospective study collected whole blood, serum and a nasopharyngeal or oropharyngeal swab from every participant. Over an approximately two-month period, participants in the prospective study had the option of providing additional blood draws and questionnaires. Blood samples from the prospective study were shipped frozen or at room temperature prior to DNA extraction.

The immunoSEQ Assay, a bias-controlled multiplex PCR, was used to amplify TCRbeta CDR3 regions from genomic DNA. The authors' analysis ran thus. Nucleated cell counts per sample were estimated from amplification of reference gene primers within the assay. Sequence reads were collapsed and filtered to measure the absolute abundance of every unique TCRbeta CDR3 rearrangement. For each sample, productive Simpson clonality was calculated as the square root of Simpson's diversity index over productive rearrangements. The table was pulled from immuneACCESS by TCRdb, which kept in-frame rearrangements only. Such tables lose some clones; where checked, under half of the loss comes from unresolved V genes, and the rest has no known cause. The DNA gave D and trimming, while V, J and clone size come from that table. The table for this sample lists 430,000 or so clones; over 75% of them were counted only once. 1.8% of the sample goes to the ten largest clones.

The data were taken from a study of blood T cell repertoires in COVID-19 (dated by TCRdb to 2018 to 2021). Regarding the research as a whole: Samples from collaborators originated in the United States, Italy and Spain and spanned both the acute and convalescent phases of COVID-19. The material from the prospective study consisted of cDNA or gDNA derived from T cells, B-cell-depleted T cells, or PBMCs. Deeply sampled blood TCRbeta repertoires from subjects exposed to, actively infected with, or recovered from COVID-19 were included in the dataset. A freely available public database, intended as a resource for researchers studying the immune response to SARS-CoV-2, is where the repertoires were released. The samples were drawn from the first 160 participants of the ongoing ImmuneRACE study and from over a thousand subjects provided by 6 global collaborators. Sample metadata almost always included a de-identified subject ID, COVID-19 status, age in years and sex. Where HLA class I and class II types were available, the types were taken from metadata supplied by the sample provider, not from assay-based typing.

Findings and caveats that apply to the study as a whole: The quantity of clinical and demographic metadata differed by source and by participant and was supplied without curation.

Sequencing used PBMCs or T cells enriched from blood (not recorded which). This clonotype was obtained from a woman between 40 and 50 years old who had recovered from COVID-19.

For the CDR3, the sequence is CASSPPVWREQFF. The bases are TGTGCCAGCTCACCTCCAGTTTGGAGGGAGCAGTTCTTC. The rearrangement joined TRBV18 to TRBJ2-1; a tentative D match to TRBD2 spans 5 bases. Via the germline V gene, CDR1 is KGHSH and CDR2 LQKENI. The CDR3 runs 13 residues from the cysteine to the phenylalanine. Just CDR3 DNA is preserved here, 39 bases in frame from base 1. V and J lose 3 bases and 10 bases, and a span of 13 bases separates them.